This TCR beta chain was captured by sequencing in a study of cytomegalovirus exposure and HLA in healthy donors. Vbeta (60) and Jbeta (13) primers were used in the PCR. Profiling relied on immunoSEQ multiplex PCR, and the TCRdb table lists in-frame clones only, not all of them. The data contain around 130,000 clones, about two thirds of them singletons. This CDR3 is built from 13 residues. The V end was cut by 5 bases, the J end by 0 bases, with 7 bases between. Looked up from germline, CDR1 is SGHVS and CDR2 is FNYEAQ. V usage is TRBV7-6 and J usage is TRBJ1-2; no clear D gene. What was sequenced was PBMCs. The clonotype originates from a woman aged 60-75 years in good health and CMV-seropositive. CDR3 sequence: CASSPTPNYGYTF. The CDR3 DNA is TGTGCCAGCAGCCCGACTCCTAACTATGGCTACACCTTC.